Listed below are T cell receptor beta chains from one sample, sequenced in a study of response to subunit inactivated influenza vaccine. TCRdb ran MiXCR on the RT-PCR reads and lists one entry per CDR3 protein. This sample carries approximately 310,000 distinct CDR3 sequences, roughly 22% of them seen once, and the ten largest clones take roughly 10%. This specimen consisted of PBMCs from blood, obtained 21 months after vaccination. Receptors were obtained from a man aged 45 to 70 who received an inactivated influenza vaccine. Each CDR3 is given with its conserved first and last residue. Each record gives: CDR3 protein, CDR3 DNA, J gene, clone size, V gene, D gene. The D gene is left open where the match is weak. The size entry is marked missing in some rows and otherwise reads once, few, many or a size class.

CDR3 protein: CASSSRDRVGGYTF; CDR3 DNA: TGTGCCAGCAGTTCGAGGGACAGGGTTGGCGGCTACACCTTC; J gene: TRBJ1-2; clone size: many; V gene: TRBV12-3/TRBV12-4; D gene: TRBD1
CDR3 protein: CASSYAAGPPNYGYTF; CDR3 DNA: TGTGCCAGCAGTTACGCGGCGGGGCCCCCAAACTATGGCTACACCTTC; J gene: TRBJ1-2; clone size: many; V gene: TRBV6-5; D gene: -
CDR3 protein: CSATKTGTSVNNEQFF; CDR3 DNA: TGCAGTGCTACCAAAACCGGGACTAGCGTAAACAATGAGCAGTTCTTC; J gene: TRBJ2-1; clone size: -; V gene: TRBV20-1; D gene: TRBD2
CDR3 protein: CSISRGNTGELFF; CDR3 DNA: TGCAGTATATCCAGGGGTAACACCGGGGAGCTGTTTTTT; J gene: TRBJ2-2; clone size: -; V gene: TRBV20-1; D gene: -
CDR3 protein: CSASSGSGNSYEQYF; CDR3 DNA: TGCAGTGCTAGTTCCGGTAGCGGAAACTCCTACGAGCAGTACTTC; J gene: TRBJ2-7; clone size: -; V gene: TRBV20-1; D gene: -
CDR3 protein: CASSQVRGTRQETQYF; CDR3 DNA: TGTGCCAGCAGCCAAGTTAGGGGGACAAGACAAGAGACCCAGTACTTC; J gene: TRBJ2-5; clone size: -; V gene: TRBV3-1; D gene: -
CDR3 protein: CASSFGGYGYTF; CDR3 DNA: TGTGCCAGCAGTTTTGGGGGCTATGGCTACACCTTC; J gene: TRBJ1-2; clone size: many; V gene: TRBV12-3/TRBV12-4; D gene: -
CDR3 protein: CASSKRETNYNEQFF; CDR3 DNA: TGTGCCAGCAGTAAACGGGAGACTAACTACAATGAGCAGTTCTTC; J gene: TRBJ2-1; clone size: -; V gene: TRBV5-4; D gene: -
CDR3 protein: CATTTGSNTEAFF; CDR3 DNA: TGTGCCACGACTACAGGGTCAAACACTGAAGCTTTCTTT; J gene: TRBJ1-1; clone size: few; V gene: TRBV10-3; D gene: -
CDR3 protein: CASSLSRWDQPQHF; CDR3 DNA: TGTGCCAGCAGCCTAAGTAGATGGGATCAGCCCCAGCATTTT; J gene: TRBJ1-5; clone size: -; V gene: TRBV28; D gene: -
CDR3 protein: CSARDPLQGRGYGYTF; CDR3 DNA: TGCAGTGCTAGAGATCCCCTACAGGGAAGGGGCTATGGCTACACCTTC; J gene: TRBJ1-2; clone size: -; V gene: TRBV20-1; D gene: -
CDR3 protein: CASSLTSGGSNEQFF; CDR3 DNA: TGTGCCAGCAGCTTAACTAGCGGGGGGTCCAATGAGCAGTTCTTC; J gene: TRBJ2-1; clone size: -; V gene: TRBV7-2; D gene: TRBD2
CDR3 protein: CASISTASYEQYF; CDR3 DNA: TGTGCCAGCATCTCGACAGCGTCCTACGAGCAGTACTTC; J gene: TRBJ2-7; clone size: -; V gene: TRBV6-2/TRBV6-3; D gene: -
CDR3 protein: CASSLAEAPYTF; CDR3 DNA: TGTGCCAGCAGCTTAGCTGAGGCCCCCTACACCTTC; J gene: TRBJ1-2; clone size: -; V gene: TRBV7-9; D gene: -
CDR3 protein: CASSLGDWSNQPQHF; CDR3 DNA: TGTGCCAGCAGCTTAGGGGATTGGAGCAATCAGCCCCAGCATTTT; J gene: TRBJ1-5; clone size: few; V gene: TRBV5-6; D gene: -
CDR3 protein: CSAGGRSSRGNQPQHF; CDR3 DNA: TGCAGTGCGGGGGGCCGGTCTTCACGGGGCAATCAGCCCCAGCATTTT; J gene: TRBJ1-5; clone size: -; V gene: TRBV20-1; D gene: -
CDR3 protein: CSALLVGLRNNQPQHF; CDR3 DNA: TGCAGTGCTCTGTTGGTCGGGCTCCGTAACAATCAGCCCCAGCATTTT; J gene: TRBJ1-5; clone size: -; V gene: TRBV20-1; D gene: -